This T cell receptor (beta chain) was captured in a study of early T cells in non-severe SARS-CoV-2 infection (dated by TCRdb to about 2021). At the level of the whole study: Bulk RNA from unsorted whole blood was used for TCR sequencing, so alpha and beta chains could not be paired. Beyond this particular receptor, the publication reports: VDJdb matching was skewed toward anti-spike CD8 responses and likely underestimated virus-specific expansions by missing private and CD4 specificities.

Set within a cohort of healthcare workers in London, UK, this nested case-control study involved weekly PCR testing of nasopharyngeal swabs along with blood sampling. Healthcare workers were enrolled in the week of the UK lockdown, from 23 to 31 March 2020, and were followed every week for up to roughly 16 weeks. The table lists this clonotype with a few counts. Its antigen is not yet known. There are no base qualities to consult, and no much larger clone falls within one base. The germline V gene (reference sequence) yields PRHDT for CDR1 and FYEKMQ for CDR2. Germline trimming amounts to 2 bases on V and 6 bases on J, with 6 as the count of junction bases outside the gene matches. The CDR3 starts with the cysteine, ends with the phenylalanine, and has 16 residues. The kept DNA is CDR3 alone, 48 bases in frame from the first base. To prepare the library, 5' RACE was applied. The run used a NextSeq 500. Unique molecular identifiers were attached to individual cDNA molecules in the TCR library protocol so that sequencing error and PCR bias could be corrected. Both TCR alpha and beta chains were sequenced, and tight co-correlation was observed between alpha and beta sequence abundances in each sample. In the source study's methods: Decombinator V4 was used to annotate TCR sequences for V gene, J gene and CDR3. TCRs were defined as expanded if a significant change between any two time points was detected under a Poisson model with p below 0.0001. Abundances of TCRs were expressed as counts per million after normalisation to the total number of TCRs sequenced in each sample. TRAV1-2 paired with TRAJ12, TRAJ20 or TRAJ33 defined MAIT TCRs, while TRAV10 paired with TRAJ18 defined iNKT TCRs. VDJdb, accessed on 1 November 2021, was searched for TCRs annotated for CMV, EBV and SARS-CoV-2, and TCRs annotated for more than one antigen were excluded. The public reads were run again by TCRdb, first through fastp at Q25 and then through MiXCR, and only productive beta chains were kept. All rows with the same CDR3 protein become a single entry with the most common DNA and genes. The V and J calls come from TCRdb's annotation, not from the publication. Present in this sample are about 59,000 distinct CDR3 sequences, about 12% of which were seen just once. The ten largest clonotypes hold 7.5% to 10% of the sample.

Here the sequenced sample was whole blood, taken at baseline. The receptor comes from an adult who was a healthcare worker with PCR-confirmed SARS-CoV-2 infection or an uninfected control (not recorded which). The rearranged chain carries TRBV13 and TRBJ2-7, with 14 bases aligning to TRBD2. Here the CDR3 is given as CASSLLGLAGVREQYF. The DNA sequence follows: TGTGCCAGCAGCTTACTGGGACTAGCGGGAGTACGCGAGCAGTACTTC.